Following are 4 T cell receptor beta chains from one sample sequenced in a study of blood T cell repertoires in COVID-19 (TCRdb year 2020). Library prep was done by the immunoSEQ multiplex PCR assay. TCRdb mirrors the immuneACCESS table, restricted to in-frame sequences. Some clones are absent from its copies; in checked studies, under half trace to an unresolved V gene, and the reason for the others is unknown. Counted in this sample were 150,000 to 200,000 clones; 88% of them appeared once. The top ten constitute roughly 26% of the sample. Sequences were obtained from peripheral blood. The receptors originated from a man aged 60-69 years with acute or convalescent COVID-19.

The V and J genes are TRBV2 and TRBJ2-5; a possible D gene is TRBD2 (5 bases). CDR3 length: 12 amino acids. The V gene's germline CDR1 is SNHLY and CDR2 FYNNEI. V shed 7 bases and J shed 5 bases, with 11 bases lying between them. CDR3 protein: CASMSWEETQYF. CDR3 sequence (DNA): TGTGCCAGCATGAGCTGGGAGGAGACCCAGTACTTC.

DNA of the CDR3: TGCGCCAGCAGCCAAGATCCAAGACTAGCGGCCGGGGAGCTGTTTTTT. Residues: CASSQDPRLAAGELFF. The rearrangement links TRBV4-3 to TRBJ2-2; TRBD2 agrees at 9 bases. The CDR3 loop spans 16 amino acids. After removal of 0 bases from V and 6 bases from J, the junction contained 5 bases not matched to a gene. Germline lookup yields CDR1 LGHNA and CDR2 YSLEER.

The CDR3 nucleotides are TGTGCCAGCAGCAAGGGACACTCTAATGAAAAACTGTTTTTT. Translation gives CASSKGHSNEKLFF. V gene TRBV5-6 combines with J gene TRBJ1-4; a possible D gene is TRBD1 (6 bases). Germline assignment: CDR1 SGHDT and CDR2 YYEEEE. The CDR3 loop spans 14 amino acids. Trimming cost V 4 bases and J 3 bases, with 10 bases left between them.

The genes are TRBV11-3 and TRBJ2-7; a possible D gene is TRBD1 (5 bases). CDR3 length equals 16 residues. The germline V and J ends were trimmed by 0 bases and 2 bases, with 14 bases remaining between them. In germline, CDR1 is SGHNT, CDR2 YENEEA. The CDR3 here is CASSLEAGKIPYEQYF. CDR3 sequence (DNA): TGTGCCAGCAGCTTAGAGGCAGGGAAGATTCCCTACGAGCAGTACTTC.